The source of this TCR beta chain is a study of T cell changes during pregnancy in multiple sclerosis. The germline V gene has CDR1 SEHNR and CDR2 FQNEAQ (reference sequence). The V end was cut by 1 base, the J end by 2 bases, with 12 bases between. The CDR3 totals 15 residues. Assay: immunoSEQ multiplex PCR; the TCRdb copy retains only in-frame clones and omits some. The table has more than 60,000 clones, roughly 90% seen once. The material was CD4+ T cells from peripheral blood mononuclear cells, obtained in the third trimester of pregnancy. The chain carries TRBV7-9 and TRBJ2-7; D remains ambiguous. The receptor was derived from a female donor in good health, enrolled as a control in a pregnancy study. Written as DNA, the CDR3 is TGTGCCAGCAGCTTAGATGGCACAGCAGCCTACGAGCAGTACTTC. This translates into CASSLDGTAAYEQYF.